One and the same sample provided the 24 T cell receptor beta chains below, sequenced in a study of blood T cells in healthy people across ages (dated by TCRdb to the mid-2010s). The library came from 5' RACE. Sequencing instrument: Illumina HiSeq 2500. A second 7 to 11 cycle PCR used a sample-barcoded 5' primer and a J-beta primer mix. The public reads were quality trimmed at Q25 with fastp and then assembled into clones with MiXCR by TCRdb, keeping productive beta chains. Rows matching on CDR3 protein sequence are summarized as one entry with the most common DNA and genes. The sample table holds 650,000 to 1,000,000 distinct CDR3 sequences, of which 46% were seen once. 15% to 20% of the sample comes from the top ten. The sample consisted of blood. All receptors derive from a man older than 75 in good health.

This clonotype was counted between two and nine times. V is TRBV9 and J is TRBJ2-7, with unresolved D. The ends were cut back, 0 bases at V and 0 bases at J, with 7 bases in the middle. The CDR3 consists of 14 residues. Germline lookup yields CDR1 SGDLS and CDR2 YYNGEE. CDR3 sequence reads: CASSVAPNSYEQYF. CDR3 DNA: TGTGCCAGCAGCGTAGCCCCGAACTCCTACGAGCAGTACTTC.

This clonotype was counted a few times. This chain joins TRBV6-5 and TRBJ2-7, with D possibly TRBD2 on 5 matching bases. Trimming pared 0 bases from V and 7 bases from J, leaving 22 bases between. There are 17 residues in the CDR3. The V gene's germline CDR1 is MNHEY and CDR2 SVGAGI. Written as DNA, the CDR3 is TGTGCCAGCAGTTACTCGAAGAGTGGACTTGAGATCTGGGAGCAGTACTTC. Translated: CASSYSKSGLEIWEQYF.

The chain is built from TRBV2 and TRBJ2-1, with 8 bases that match TRBD2. Losses at the gene ends were 7 bases for V and 4 bases for J; bases not matched to a gene: 6. The germline gives CDR1 SNHLY, CDR2 FYNNEI. The CDR3 runs to 14 residues. The DNA for the CDR3 is TGTGCCAGCACATATAGCGGGGCATACAATGAGCAGTTCTTC. Protein: CASTYSGAYNEQFF.

The rearrangement uses TRBV12-3 or TRBV12-4 and TRBJ2-5, with TRBD1 matching 10 bases. V shed 4 bases, J shed 4 bases, and the junction held 6 bases outside the gene matches. The CDR3 spans 15 residues. As DNA, the CDR3 is TGTGCCAGCAGTTCTCGGGACAGGGGACGAGAGACCCAGTACTTC. Residues: CASSSRDRGRETQYF.

This clonotype was counted only a few times. This chain connects TRBV3-1 to TRBJ2-7, with 11 bases fitting TRBD2. Looked up from germline, CDR1 is LGHDT and CDR2 is YNNKEL (reference sequence). Trimming cost V 3 bases and J 2 bases; bases outside gene matches: 3. CDR3 size: 15 residues. The CDR3: CASSQIAGGAYEQYF. The CDR3 DNA is TGTGCCAGCAGCCAGATAGCGGGAGGGGCCTACGAGCAGTACTTC.

J is TRBJ2-4 and V is TRBV6-5, with 15 bases aligning to TRBD2. TRBJ2-7 matches the DNA end more closely, so the J call is doubtful. There are 18 residues in the CDR3. Germline assignment: CDR1 MNHEY and CDR2 SVGAGI. CDR3 in DNA: TGTGCCAGCAGTTCGGGACTAGCGGGAGGTAGTTCAGGTCTCGAGCAGTACTTC. Amino acid sequence: CASSSGLAGGSSGLEQYF.

The rearrangement links TRBV20-1 to TRBJ1-5; a weak D match, TRBD1 (5 bases). The CDR3 runs to 14 residues. V lost 0 bases, J lost 6 bases, and 12 bases lay in between. In germline, CDR1 is DFQATT, CDR2 SNEGSKA (reference sequence). CDR3 in DNA: TGCAGTGCTAGAGATTGGCAGGGCAGTCAGCCCCAGCATTTT. Translating gives CSARDWQGSQPQHF.

This clonotype was detected a few times. This chain connects TRBV18 to TRBJ2-7; D gene unclear. The V and J ends lost 1 base and 5 bases respectively, with 15 bases between them. Germline V gene sequence: CDR1 KGHSH, CDR2 LQKENI. The CDR3 sequence is 15 residues long. Here the CDR3 reads CASSPQVWAPDEQYF. As DNA, the CDR3 is TGTGCCAGCTCACCACAGGTCTGGGCCCCCGACGAGCAGTACTTC.

The chain is built from TRBV7-8 and TRBJ1-1; D remains unclear. In germline, CDR1 is SGHVS, CDR2 FQNEAQ. This CDR3 comprises 15 residues. Trimming pared 7 bases from V and 0 bases from J, leaving 15 bases between. DNA of the CDR3: TGTGCCAGCACAACACAGAGGCCCATGAACACTGAAGCTTTCTTT. Protein product: CASTTQRPMNTEAFF.

CDR3 in DNA: TGTGCCAGCAGCGTAGAAGGGGTGATGGCCAATGAGCAGTTCTTC. Protein: CASSVEGVMANEQFF. The chain employs TRBV9 and TRBJ2-1; tentatively, D is TRBD1 (5 bases). V lost 0 bases and J lost 6, with 13 bases in between. The CDR3 covers 15 residues. Looked up from germline, CDR1 is SGDLS and CDR2 is YYNGEE.

A word on this clonotype: A junction end diverges from the germline sequence, so it may reflect a read error. The V call is TRBV10-3, the J call TRBJ2-4; 10 positions match TRBD1. Germline CDR1 ENHRY, CDR2 SYGVKD. The CDR3 contains 15 residues. The CDR3 reads CAVSDSGTGAREQYF. The CDR3 DNA reads TGTGCCGTCAGTGATTCTGGGACAGGGGCTCGGGAGCAGTACTTC.

The CDR3 sequence is CASSLDRGGPDTQYF. In DNA, the CDR3 is TGTGCCAGCAGCTTAGATCGCGGAGGGCCAGATACGCAGTATTTT. V and J are TRBV7-2 and TRBJ2-3; D may be TRBD2 (6 bases). The CDR3 has 15 amino acids. CDR1 and CDR2 (germline): SGHTA, FQGNSA. V dropped 1 base and J dropped 4 bases, with 12 bases sitting between them.

This chain joins TRBV20-1 and TRBJ2-6; TRBD1 might be the D (6 bases). Germline V lookup: CDR1 DFQATT, CDR2 SNEGSKA (reference sequence). Trimming removed 5 bases from V and 0 bases from J, with 11 bases in between. This CDR3 has 15 amino acids. CDR3 DNA: TGCAGTGCTGCGACAGGTCTCTCTGGGGCCAACGTCCTGACTTTC. Protein product: CSAATGLSGANVLTF.

This clonotype appeared a few times. This sequence joins TRBV7-9 and TRBJ2-5; either TRBD1 or TRBD2 may fit D (6 bases each). Judging by the DNA end, TRBJ2-7 fits better; the J call may be wrong. Germline assignment: CDR1 SEHNR and CDR2 FQNEAQ (reference sequence). There are 13 residues in the CDR3. The CDR3 region is CASKEGEDYEQYF. The CDR3 nucleotides read TGTGCCAGCAAGGAGGGGGAAGACTACGAGCAGTACTTC.

CDR3 nucleotides: TGCAGCGTTGAAGCCGGGGCCACGGGGTATGGCTACACCTTC. Translation: CSVEAGATGYGYTF. The chain recombines TRBV29-1 with TRBJ1-2; D is perhaps TRBD1 (5 bases). V gave up 1 base and J gave up 5 bases, with 14 bases separating them. This CDR3 has 14 amino acids. The germline V gene has CDR1 SQVTM and CDR2 ANQGSEA.

The J gene is TRBJ2-3, the V gene TRBV5-1; D possibly corresponds to TRBD1 (5 bases). Germline CDR1 is SGHRS and CDR2 is YFSETQ. V was shortened by 4 bases and J by 2 bases, with 17 bases between the two germline ends. The CDR3 is 16 residues long. CDR3 DNA: TGCGCCAGCAGCCCGGGCAGCGTGGGGCTCACAGATACGCAGTATTTT. Translating gives CASSPGSVGLTDTQYF.

The genes are TRBV7-2 and TRBJ2-1, with 8 bases identical to TRBD2. Per germline, CDR1 SGHTA and CDR2 FQGNSA. There are 13 residues in the CDR3. V shed 1 base, J shed 15 bases, and the junction held 8 bases outside the gene matches. CDR3 coding DNA: TGTGCCAGCAGCTTAGTTCGGCGGGAGGTTTTGTTCTTC. Translation gives CASSLVRREVLFF.

J is TRBJ2-5 and V is TRBV28, with 8 nucleotides matching TRBD1. J gave up 0 bases and V 5 bases, and 5 bases lay outside the gene matches. Germline CDR1 reads MDHEN; CDR2 reads SYDVKM. The CDR3 sequence is 15 residues long. The CDR3 reads CASSPDRGYQETQYF. CDR3 sequence (DNA): TGTGCCAGCAGTCCCGACAGGGGTTACCAAGAGACCCAGTACTTC.

The chain uses TRBV7-2 and TRBJ1-6; the D is unclear. Germline CDR1 SGHTA, CDR2 FQGNSA. This CDR3 comprises 15 residues. The V and J ends lost 2 bases and 7 bases respectively, with 12 bases between them. CDR3 sequence (DNA): TGTGCCAGCAGCTTATCCCAACTACAGAATTCACCCCTCCACTTT. Translated, it gives CASSLSQLQNSPLHF.

Only a few counts were recorded for this clonotype. The chain couples TRBV20-1 to TRBJ1-1; the D gene is possibly TRBD1 (6 bases). Trimming pared 2 bases from V and 2 bases from J, leaving 9 bases between. Germline-derived CDR1 and CDR2 are DFQATT and SNEGSKA (reference sequence). The CDR3 extends over 13 amino acids. The CDR3 nucleotides read TGCAGTGCTAGACCCAGGGGTAACACTGAAGCTTTCTTT. Encoded protein: CSARPRGNTEAFF.

About this clonotype: With a much larger clone just one base away, this may be a read error. CDR3 nucleotide sequence: TGTGCCAGCGGCCCCCGAGGGCTCTCTGGGGCCAACGTCCTGACTTTC. It specifies CASGPRGLSGANVLTF. The rearrangement joins TRBV7-9 to TRBJ2-6, with D maybe TRBD2 (5 bases). V was clipped by 8 bases and J by 0 bases, with 14 bases between them. CDR3 length equals 16 residues. The germline V gene encodes CDR1 SEHNR and CDR2 FQNEAQ (reference sequence). The whole variable domain, filled in from reference TRBV7-9 and TRBJ2-6, reads DTGVSQNPRHKITKRGQNVTFRCDPISEHNRLYWYRQTLGQGPEFLTYFQNEAQLEKSRLLSDRFSAERPKGSFSTLEIQRTEQGDSAMYLCASGPRGLSGANVLTFGAGSRLTVL.

This clonotype occurred a few times. The J gene is TRBJ2-7, the V gene TRBV7-9; TRBD1 matches 7 bases. The CDR3 is 15 amino acids. Unmatched junction bases numbered 10, after V lost 4 bases and J lost 4 bases. Germline CDR1 reads SEHNR; CDR2 reads FQNEAQ (reference sequence). CDR3 sequence: CASSSKRQGTYEQYF. CDR3 in DNA: TGTGCCAGCAGCTCTAAACGACAGGGAACTTACGAGCAGTACTTC.

This clonotype was picked up many times. The gene calls are TRBV20-1 and TRBJ1-1; D gene unclear. In germline, CDR1 is DFQATT, CDR2 SNEGSKA (reference sequence). V was shortened by 6 bases and J by 0 bases, with 20 bases between the two germline ends. The CDR3 is made up of 16 amino acids. CDR3 in amino acids: CSAEPDKASLNTEAFF. CDR3 nucleotide sequence: TGCAGTGCCGAGCCCGACAAGGCCTCATTGAACACTGAAGCTTTCTTT.

This CDR3 reads CASSQARPTSGRAYEQYF. CDR3 nucleotides: TGCGCCAGCAGCCAAGCGCGACCGACTAGCGGGAGGGCCTACGAGCAGTACTTC. This chain joins TRBV4-3 and TRBJ2-7, with 14 bases identical to TRBD2. The J segment lost 2 bases and the V segment lost 1 base, leaving 7 bases of the junction unmatched. The CDR3 length is 18 residues. Germline loops: CDR1 LGHNA, CDR2 YSLEER.